The table lists the clone carrying this T cell receptor (beta chain) with many counts. The data are from a study of T-cell reconstitution after alpha-beta-depleted transplantation in children. Trimming removed 2 bases from V and 7 bases from J; junction bases left unmatched: 10. The germline V gene encodes CDR1 MNHEY and CDR2 SVGAGI. This CDR3 has 16 amino acids. This sample's TCRbeta library carried unique molecular identifier barcodes. Each CDR3 protein is one row after TCRdb ran MiXCR on the PCR reads. The table has roughly 400,000 distinct CDR3 sequences, roughly 22% seen once. The receptor comes from a human donor who donated a stem cell graft to a child with acute myeloid leukemia. The specimen was PBMCs from the stem cell graft donor, collected from the stem cell graft. The chain carries TRBV6-5 and TRBJ2-1; 8 positions match TRBD2. As DNA, the CDR3 is TGTGCCAGCAGTTACGTGGGCGGGAGGCGGGGGAATGAGCAGTTCTTC. Its protein is CASSYVGGRRGNEQFF.